Each of the 15 T cell receptor beta chains below was sequenced from the same sample in a study of blood T cell repertoires in COVID-19. Assay used: immunoSEQ multiplex PCR; TCRdb lists only in-frame clones, some missing. The data show 40,000 to 55,000 clones, 91% seen once. The sample consisted of peripheral blood. The receptors derive from a man in his 70s with active COVID-19.

The chain has TRBV30 and TRBJ1-6, with D possibly matching TRBD1 (6 bases). The germline V gene encodes CDR1 GTSNPN and CDR2 SVGIG (reference sequence). The CDR3 extends over 13 amino acids. The V end was cut by 0 bases, the J end by 13 bases, with 13 bases between. CDR3 sequence (DNA): TGTGCCTGGAGTGTAGGGGGAAGTTCGCCCCTCCACTTT. This translates into CAWSVGGSSPLHF.

This clone was counted between two and nine times. The chain combines TRBV20-1 with TRBJ1-5; D is uncertain. The germline gives CDR1 DFQATT, CDR2 SNEGSKA (reference sequence). The CDR3 covers 13 residues. The V end was cut by 3 bases, the J end by 5 bases, with 11 bases between. The CDR3 reads CSASAGGDQPQHF. Here the CDR3 DNA reads TGCAGTGCTAGTGCCGGCGGCGATCAGCCCCAGCATTTT.

This clone was found once. The DNA for the CDR3 is TGTGCCAGTAGTACAGCGGGACAGGGTTATTCACCCCTCCACTTT. Its protein is CASSTAGQGYSPLHF. The rearrangement uses TRBV19 and TRBJ1-6; 9 bases line up with TRBD1. J was trimmed by 8 bases and V by 4 bases; bases with no gene match: 6. Germline-derived CDR1 and CDR2 are LNHDA and SQIVND (reference sequence). This CDR3 is 15 amino acids long.

The chain links TRBV7-2 to TRBJ2-1; 8 bases map to TRBD2. There are 15 residues in the CDR3. The germline V gene has CDR1 SGHTA and CDR2 FQGNSA. J was trimmed by 9 bases and V by 5 bases; bases with no gene match: 12. The CDR3 DNA follows: TGTGCCAGCAGCCCCGACGGGACTAGTGGTGGTGAGCAGTTCTTC. It encodes CASSPDGTSGGEQFF. Looking up the rest from reference TRBV7-2 and TRBJ2-1 gives the full variable domain: GAGVSQSPSNKVTEKGKDVELRCDPISGHTALYWYRQSLGQGLEFLIYFQGNSAPDKSGLPSDRFSAERTGGSVSTLTIQRTQQEDSAVYLCASSPDGTSGGEQFFGPGTRLTVL.

The chain is built from TRBV10-3 and TRBJ2-2, with TRBD1 matching over 9 bases. Germline CDR1 reads ENHRY; CDR2 reads SYGVKD. The CDR3 loop spans 14 amino acids. The junction had 7 bases not matched to a gene; V was cut back by 8 bases and J by 6 bases. CDR3 nucleotide sequence: TGTGCCATCGGTCTGACAGGGGGGCCCGGGGAGCTGTTTTTT. Translation: CAIGLTGGPGELFF.

This clone has just one count. The rearrangement uses TRBV20-1 and TRBJ1-2, with TRBD1 identical over 10 bases. CDR3 length equals 14 residues. CDR1 is DFQATT, CDR2 SNEGSKA, per germline (reference sequence). V shed 3 bases, J shed 4 bases, and the junction held 5 bases outside the gene matches. The CDR3 reads CSASAGQGIYGYTF. The CDR3, as DNA: TGCAGTGCTAGTGCGGGACAGGGGATCTATGGCTACACCTTC.

The V call is TRBV7-9, the J call TRBJ2-2; 10 bases fit TRBD2. Germline loops: CDR1 SEHNR, CDR2 FQNEAQ (reference sequence). With V trimmed by 3 bases and J by 4 bases, 14 bases remained unmatched. The CDR3 spans 19 residues. CDR3 sequence reads: CASSFSPSGGAYGTGELFF. The CDR3 DNA follows: TGTGCCAGCAGCTTCTCCCCCAGCGGGGGGGCCTATGGCACCGGGGAGCTGTTTTTT. Combining the CDR3 with reference TRBV7-9 and TRBJ2-2 gives the whole variable domain DTGVSQNPRHKITKRGQNVTFRCDPISEHNRLYWYRQTLGQGPEFLTYFQNEAQLEKSRLLSDRFSAERPKGSFSTLEIQRTEQGDSAMYLCASSFSPSGGAYGTGELFFGEGSRLTVL.

In this sample, this clone turned up a few times. The gene calls are TRBV30 and TRBJ1-2; 7 bases are shared with TRBD1. CDR1 GTSNPN and CDR2 SVGIG come from the germline V gene (reference sequence). The CDR3 spans 11 residues. With V trimmed by 4 bases and J by 4 bases, 0 bases remained unmatched. As DNA, the CDR3 is TGTGCCTGGACAGGGGGCTATGGCTACACCTTC. This gives the protein CAWTGGYGYTF. Using reference TRBV30 and TRBJ1-2 for the parts outside the CDR3, the full variable domain is SQTIHQWPATLVQPVGSPLSLECTVEGTSNPNLYWYRQAAGRGLQLLFYSVGIGQISSEVPQNLSASRPQDRQFILSSKKLLLSDSGFYLCAWTGGYGYTFGSGTRLTVV.

The chain links TRBV5-1 to TRBJ2-1; D perhaps matches TRBD2 (6 bases). The CDR3 loop spans 14 amino acids. The ends were cut back, 8 bases at V and 9 bases at J, with 21 bases in the middle. CDR1 SGHRS and CDR2 YFSETQ come from the germline V gene. The CDR3 DNA reads as TGCGCCAGTTCCCTCCGGGATGGGGGGACTGAGCAGTTCTTC. Its protein is CASSLRDGGTEQFF.

The J gene is TRBJ1-2, the V gene TRBV5-8; TRBD1 aligns across 9 bases. This CDR3 is built from 15 residues. V lost 5 bases and J lost 6; bases outside the gene matches: 11. Germline CDR1 reads SGHTS; CDR2 reads YDEGEE. The chain's CDR3 is CASRTPGQGSDGYTF. CDR3 bases: TGTGCCAGCAGGACTCCGGGACAGGGTTCGGATGGCTACACCTTC. Variable domain in full (rest from reference TRBV5-8 and TRBJ1-2): EAGVTQSPTHLIKTRGQQATLRCSPISGHTSVYWYQQALGLGLQFLLWYDEGEERNRGNFPPRFSGRQFPNYSSELNVNALELEDSALYLCASRTPGQGSDGYTFGSGTRLTVV.

The rearrangement uses TRBV18 and TRBJ2-5; 9 nucleotides line up with TRBD1. The CDR3 contains 14 residues. The trim removed 1 base at V and 5 bases at J, leaving 2 bases unmatched. Looked up from germline, CDR1 is KGHSH and CDR2 is LQKENI. CDR3 amino acids: CASSPRTGVETQYF. CDR3 coding DNA: TGTGCCAGCTCACCACGGACAGGGGTGGAGACCCAGTACTTC.

As for this clone: Other DNA sequences of this sample code for an identical CDR3. The CDR3 protein is CASSDGGAAYEQYF. The CDR3 DNA is TGTGCCAGCAGTGATGGGGGGGCTGCCTACGAGCAGTACTTC. The genes are TRBV2 and TRBJ2-7; possibly TRBD2 for D (7 bases). V was cut by 3 bases and J by 2 bases, with 11 bases left in between. This CDR3 is built from 14 residues. Germline CDR1 reads SNHLY; CDR2 reads FYNNEI.

The V gene is TRBV4-2, the J gene TRBJ2-5, with TRBD2 identical over 8 bases. V gave up 4 bases and J gave up 4 bases; unmatched junction bases: 8. Per germline, CDR1 LGHNA and CDR2 YNFKEQ. The CDR3 consists of 15 residues. In DNA form, the CDR3 reads TGTGCCAGCAGCCCCTCTGACGGGGGGGCAGAGACCCAGTACTTC. It encodes CASSPSDGGAETQYF.

The chain couples TRBV29-1 to TRBJ2-2; possibly TRBD1 for D (5 bases). V lost 7 bases, J lost 1 base, and 7 bases lay in between. Germline V gene data show CDR1 as SQVTM and CDR2 as ANQGSEA. The length of the CDR3 is 12 residues. CDR3 sequence: CSGTGNTGELFF. The CDR3 DNA is TGCAGCGGAACAGGGAACACCGGGGAGCTGTTTTTT.

The V call is TRBV5-8, the J call TRBJ1-4; D possibly corresponds to TRBD1 (5 bases). The CDR3 runs to 14 residues. Germline CDR1 and CDR2: SGHTS and YDEGEE. V lost 0 bases and J 7 bases, leaving 10 bases between the germline ends. CDR3 region: CASSLVEGSEKLFF. CDR3 coding DNA: TGTGCCAGCAGCTTGGTGGAGGGGTCTGAAAAACTGTTTTTT.